This TCR beta chain was captured by sequencing in a study of monozygotic twins with cystic fibrosis. The overall study: Three micrograms of fragmented DNA underwent approximately 15 PCR cycles for library preparation. General observations from the study: Low clonality (median approximately 0.0095) suggested a mostly naive repertoire.

Worth noting for this clone: No antigen is known for it.

Repertoires were generated with immunoSEQ multiplex PCR, while TCRdb's copy carries only in-frame clones and drops some. In the table there are about 32,000 clones, roughly 90% of which are singletons. Between the trimmed V and J ends, which lost 7 bases and 1 base, there was a span of 17 bases. This CDR3 is built from 16 residues. CDR1 and CDR2 (germline): PRHDT, FYEKMQ (reference sequence). The V call is TRBV13, the J call TRBJ2-1; D may be TRBD2 (6 bases). The TCR comes from a girl aged 2 to 9 with cystic fibrosis. Sequenced input: blood. CDR3 protein: CASKGRAGPSYNEQFF. CDR3 DNA sequence: TGTGCCAGCAAAGGACGGGCGGGACCATCCTACAATGAGCAGTTCTTC. The full variable domain, in which reference TRBV13 and TRBJ2-1 provide the parts outside the CDR3, is AAGVIQSPRHLIKEKRETATLKCYPIPRHDTVYWYQQGPGQDPQFLISFYEKMQSDKGSIPDRFSAQQFSDYHSELNMSSLELGDSALYFCASKGRAGPSYNEQFFGPGTRLTVL.